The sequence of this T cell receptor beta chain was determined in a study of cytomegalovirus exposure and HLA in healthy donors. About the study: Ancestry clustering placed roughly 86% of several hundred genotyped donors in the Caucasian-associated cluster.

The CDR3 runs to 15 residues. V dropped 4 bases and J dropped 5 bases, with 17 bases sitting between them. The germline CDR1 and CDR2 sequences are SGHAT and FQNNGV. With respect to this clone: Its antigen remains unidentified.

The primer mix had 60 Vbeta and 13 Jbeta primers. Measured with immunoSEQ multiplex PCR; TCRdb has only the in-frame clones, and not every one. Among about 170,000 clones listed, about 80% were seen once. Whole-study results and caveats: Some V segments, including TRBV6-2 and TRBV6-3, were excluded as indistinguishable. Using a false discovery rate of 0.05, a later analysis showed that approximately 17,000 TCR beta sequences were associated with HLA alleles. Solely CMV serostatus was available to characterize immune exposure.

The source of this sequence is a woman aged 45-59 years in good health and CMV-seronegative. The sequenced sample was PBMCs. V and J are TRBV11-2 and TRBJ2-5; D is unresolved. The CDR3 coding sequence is TGTGCCAGCAGCTCCAGCCGCCAGACGCGGGAGACCCAGTACTTC. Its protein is CASSSSRQTRETQYF.